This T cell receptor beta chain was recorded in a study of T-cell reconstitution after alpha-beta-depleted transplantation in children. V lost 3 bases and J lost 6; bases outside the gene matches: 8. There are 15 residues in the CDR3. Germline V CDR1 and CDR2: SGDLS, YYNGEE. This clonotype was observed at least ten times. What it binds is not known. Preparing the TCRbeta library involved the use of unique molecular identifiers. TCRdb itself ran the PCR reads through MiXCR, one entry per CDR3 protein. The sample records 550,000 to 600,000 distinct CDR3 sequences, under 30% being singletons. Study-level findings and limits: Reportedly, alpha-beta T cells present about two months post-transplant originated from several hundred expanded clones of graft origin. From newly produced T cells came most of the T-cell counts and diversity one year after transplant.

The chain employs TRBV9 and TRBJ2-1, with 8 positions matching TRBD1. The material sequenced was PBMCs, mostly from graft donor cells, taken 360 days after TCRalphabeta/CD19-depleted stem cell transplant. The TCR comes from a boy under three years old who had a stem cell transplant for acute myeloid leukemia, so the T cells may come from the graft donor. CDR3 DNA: TGTGCCAGCAGCGGCATCGACAGGGGAGGCAATGAGCAGTTCTTC. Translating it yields CASSGIDRGGNEQFF. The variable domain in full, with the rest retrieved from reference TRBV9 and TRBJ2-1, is DSGVTQTPKHLITATGQRVTLRCSPRSGDLSVYWYQQSLDQGLQFLIQYYNGEERAKGNILERFSAQQFPDLHSELNLSSLELGDSALYFCASSGIDRGGNEQFFGPGTRLTVL.